These 17 T cell receptor beta chains originate from one sample sequenced in a study of chemoradiotherapy in HPV16-positive cancers. Data came from immunoSEQ multiplex PCR; TCRdb stores just in-frame clones and leaves some out. The sample yields roughly 32,000 clones, 80% to 90% seen once. The sample here was blood, taken from a patient who underwent chemoradiotherapy. The receptors originated from a human donor with HPV-associated anogenital cancer.

This sequence joins TRBV30 and TRBJ2-3; possibly TRBD1 or TRBD2 for D (5 bases each). The germline V gene encodes CDR1 GTSNPN and CDR2 SVGIG (reference sequence). The CDR3 totals 15 residues. Deletions cut 0 bases from V and 2 bases from J, with 12 bases between. This CDR3 is CAWSVQSGPTDTQYF. In DNA, the CDR3 is TGTGCCTGGAGTGTACAATCGGGACCCACAGATACGCAGTATTTT.

This sequence joins TRBV4-1 and TRBJ2-1, with 9 bases matching TRBD2. This CDR3 spans 18 amino acids. Losses at the gene ends were 2 bases for V and 2 bases for J; bases not matched to a gene: 10. The germline V gene encodes CDR1 MGHRA and CDR2 YSYEKL. CDR3 sequence reads: CASSQRGGAESPYNEQFF. DNA of the CDR3: TGCGCCAGCAGCCAACGCGGGGGGGCCGAAAGCCCCTACAATGAGCAGTTCTTC.

V is TRBV7-6 and J is TRBJ2-7; D remains ambiguous. Germline values: CDR1 SGHVS, CDR2 FNYEAQ. Trimming pared 0 bases from V and 6 bases from J, leaving 3 bases between. The CDR3 sequence is 11 residues long. The CDR3 spells CASSLAGEQYF. The CDR3 DNA reads TGTGCCAGCAGCTTAGCAGGCGAGCAGTACTTC.

This clone was counted a single time. The V gene is TRBV27, the J gene TRBJ2-5, with TRBD2 identical over 11 bases. From germline, CDR1 is MNHEY and CDR2 SMNVEV (reference sequence). Trimming took 4 bases from V and 4 from J; bases not matched to a gene: 5. There are 15 residues in the CDR3. Here the CDR3 reads CASSSTSGDGETQYF. The DNA for the CDR3 is TGTGCCAGCAGTTCGACTAGCGGGGACGGAGAGACCCAGTACTTC.

In its sample, this clone was seen once. The J gene is TRBJ1-1, the V gene TRBV9; TRBD1 is a possible D gene (5 bases). The V gene lost 4 bases and the J gene lost 0 bases, with 13 bases spanning the gap. CDR3 length: 15 residues. Germline CDR1 reads SGDLS; CDR2 reads YYNGEE. Here the CDR3 DNA reads TGTGCCAGCAGCCCTACAGGACTCTTGAACACTGAAGCTTTCTTT. This translates into CASSPTGLLNTEAFF. Using reference TRBV9 and TRBJ1-1 for the parts outside the CDR3, the full variable domain is DSGVTQTPKHLITATGQRVTLRCSPRSGDLSVYWYQQSLDQGLQFLIQYYNGEERAKGNILERFSAQQFPDLHSELNLSSLELGDSALYFCASSPTGLLNTEAFFGQGTRLTVV.

The chain has TRBV5-6 and TRBJ2-5; D unclear. Trimming removed 4 bases from V and 4 bases from J, with 5 bases in between. CDR1 is SGHDT and CDR2 is YYEEEE in the germline V gene. CDR3 length: 11 amino acids. The CDR3 region has the DNA TGTGCCAGCAGCGTTCGAGAGACCCAGTACTTC. Protein product: CASSVRETQYF. The full variable domain, with the rest looked up from reference TRBV5-6 and TRBJ2-5, is DAGVTQSPTHLIKTRGQQVTLRCSPKSGHDTVSWYQQALGQGPQFIFQYYEEEERQRGNFPDRFSGHQFPNYSSELNVNALLLGDSALYLCASSVRETQYFGPGTRLLVL.

The J gene is TRBJ2-7, the V gene TRBV19; D unresolved. This CDR3 has 12 residues. V was trimmed by 1 base and J by 6 bases, leaving 7 bases between them. Germline V gives CDR1 LNHDA, CDR2 SQIVND (reference sequence). The CDR3 nucleotides read TGTGCCAGTAGTATAGGTGGGCTCGAGCAGTACTTC. This sequence encodes CASSIGGLEQYF.

The table lists this clone with a few counts. This chain connects TRBV5-4 to TRBJ2-3; D tentatively fits TRBD1 or TRBD2 (6 bases each). CDR3 length: 16 residues. CDR1 SGHNT and CDR2 YYREEE come from the germline V gene (reference sequence). V shed 4 bases and J shed 5 bases, with 20 bases lying between them. The CDR3 nucleotides read TGTGCCAGCAGCCCAGGGGCGAGGTTGGGGGGAGATACGCAGTATTTT. Its translation is CASSPGARLGGDTQYF. The whole variable domain, filled in from reference TRBV5-4 and TRBJ2-3, reads ETGVTQSPTHLIKTRGQQVTLRCSSQSGHNTVSWYQQALGQGPQFIFQYYREEENGRGNFPPRFSGLQFPNYSSELNVNALELDDSALYLCASSPGARLGGDTQYFGPGTRLTVL.

The chain couples TRBV7-2 to TRBJ2-7; no firm D call. This CDR3 comprises 14 residues. The germline V gene encodes CDR1 SGHTA and CDR2 FQGNSA. Trimming stripped 4 bases from V and 0 bases from J, with 10 bases between. For the CDR3, the DNA is TGTGCCAGCAGCTCCTTCCCGGGCTCCTACGAGCAGTACTTC. Translated, it gives CASSSFPGSYEQYF. Together with reference TRBV7-2 and TRBJ2-7, the CDR3 gives the full variable domain: GAGVSQSPSNKVTEKGKDVELRCDPISGHTALYWYRQSLGQGLEFLIYFQGNSAPDKSGLPSDRFSAERTGGSVSTLTIQRTQQEDSAVYLCASSSFPGSYEQYFGPGTRLTVT.

This clone was seen once. The gene calls are TRBV14 and TRBJ1-2; tentative D call: TRBD1 (6 bases). V dropped 1 base and J dropped 5 bases, with 11 bases sitting between them. The CDR3 consists of 14 residues. Germline V CDR1 and CDR2: SGHDN, FVKESK. CDR3: CASSQGRGWYGYTF. CDR3 DNA: TGTGCCAGCAGCCAAGGCAGGGGTTGGTATGGCTACACCTTC.

The gene calls are TRBV27 and TRBJ2-3; 7 bases line up with TRBD2. This CDR3 is built from 17 residues. The V gene end was trimmed by 3 bases and the J gene end by 5 bases; junction bases not matched to a gene: 14. Germline CDR1 reads MNHEY; CDR2 reads SMNVEV (reference sequence). This CDR3 reads CASSLGTWEGREDTQYF. Here the CDR3 DNA reads TGTGCCAGCAGTTTGGGGACCTGGGAGGGGCGAGAAGATACGCAGTATTTT.

V usage is TRBV10-3 and J usage is TRBJ2-7; 9 bases match TRBD1. CDR1 and CDR2 from the germline V gene are ENHRY and SYGVKD. This CDR3 comprises 15 residues. J gave up 7 bases and V 7 bases, and 14 bases lay outside the gene matches. The DNA of the CDR3 is TGTGCCATCAACCCGGACAGGGGAGCCCTTAGGGAGCAGTACTTC. Protein sequence: CAINPDRGALREQYF.

The chain carries TRBV5-6 and TRBJ1-5; D ambiguous. Germline CDR1 and CDR2: SGHDT and YYEEEE. The CDR3 runs to 14 residues. V lost 3 bases and J 5 bases, leaving 12 bases between the germline ends. CDR3 in DNA: TGTGCCAGCAGCTCCCCGGGAAGGGATCAGCCCCAGCATTTT. It codes for CASSSPGRDQPQHF.

The genes are TRBV18 and TRBJ2-7; D is possibly TRBD2 (5 bases). The V end lost 5 bases, the J end lost 7 bases, and 12 bases lay between the germline ends. The germline V gene has CDR1 KGHSH and CDR2 LQKENI. CDR3 length equals 12 residues. This CDR3 is CASSFQTGEQYF. CDR3 in DNA: TGTGCCAGCTCATTCCAAACGGGGGAGCAGTACTTC.

V and J are TRBV18 and TRBJ2-7, with TRBD2 matching over 11 bases. In germline, CDR1 is KGHSH, CDR2 LQKENI. The CDR3 loop spans 18 amino acids. Trimming removed 6 bases from V and 1 base from J; junction bases left unmatched: 14. CDR3 coding DNA: TGTGCCAGCTCCTCGGGACTAGCGGAAAGCCGATTTTCCTACGAGCAGTACTTC. It is translated as CASSSGLAESRFSYEQYF.

The chain employs TRBV29-1 and TRBJ1-1; D gene unclear. CDR1 and CDR2 (germline): SQVTM, ANQGSEA. V was trimmed by 7 bases and J by 2 bases, leaving 20 bases between them. The CDR3 covers 15 residues. As DNA, the CDR3 is TGCAGCGCTAACATCATGCGGGGTCCCAACACTGAAGCTTTCTTT. Its translation: CSANIMRGPNTEAFF.

This clone was seen a handful of times. The CDR3 region is CASSVSPTGPSPLHF. The CDR3 DNA reads as TGTGCCAGCAGCGTATCTCCGACAGGGCCCTCACCCCTCCACTTT. The chain is built from TRBV9 and TRBJ1-6; 7 nucleotides match TRBD1. CDR1 and CDR2 from the germline V gene are SGDLS and YYNGEE. The CDR3 extends over 15 amino acids. The ends lost 1 base at V and 10 bases at J; junction bases unmatched: 8.